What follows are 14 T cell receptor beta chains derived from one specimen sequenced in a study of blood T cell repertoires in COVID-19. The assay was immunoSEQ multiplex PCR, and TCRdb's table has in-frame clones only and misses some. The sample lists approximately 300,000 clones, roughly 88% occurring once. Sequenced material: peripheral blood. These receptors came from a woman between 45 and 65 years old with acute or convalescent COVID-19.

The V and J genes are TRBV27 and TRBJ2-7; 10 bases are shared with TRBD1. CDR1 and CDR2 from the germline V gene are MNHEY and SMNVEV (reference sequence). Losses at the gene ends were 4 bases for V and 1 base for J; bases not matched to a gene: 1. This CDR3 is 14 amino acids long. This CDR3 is CASSWTGGSYEQYF. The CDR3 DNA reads TGTGCCAGCAGTTGGACAGGGGGTTCCTACGAGCAGTACTTC.

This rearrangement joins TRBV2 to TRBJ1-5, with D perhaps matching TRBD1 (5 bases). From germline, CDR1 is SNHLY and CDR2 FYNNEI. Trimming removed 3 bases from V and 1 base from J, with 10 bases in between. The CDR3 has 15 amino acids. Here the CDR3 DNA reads TGTGCCAGCAGTGATTCTAGGGGAAGCAATCAGCCCCAGCATTTT. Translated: CASSDSRGSNQPQHF.

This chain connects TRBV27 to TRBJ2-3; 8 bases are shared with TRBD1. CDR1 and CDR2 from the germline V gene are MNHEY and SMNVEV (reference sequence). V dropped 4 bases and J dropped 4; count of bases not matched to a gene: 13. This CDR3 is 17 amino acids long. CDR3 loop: CASSSPQGARVSDTQYF. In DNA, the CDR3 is TGTGCCAGCAGTTCCCCCCAGGGGGCGCGTGTTTCAGATACGCAGTATTTT.

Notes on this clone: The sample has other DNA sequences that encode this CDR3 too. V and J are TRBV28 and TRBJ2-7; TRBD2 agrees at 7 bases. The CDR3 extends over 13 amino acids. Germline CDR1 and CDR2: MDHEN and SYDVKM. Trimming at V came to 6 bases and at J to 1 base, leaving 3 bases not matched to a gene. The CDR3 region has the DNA TGTGCCAGCAGCCTGCGGGGGTCCTACGAGCAGTACTTC. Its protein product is CASSLRGSYEQYF.

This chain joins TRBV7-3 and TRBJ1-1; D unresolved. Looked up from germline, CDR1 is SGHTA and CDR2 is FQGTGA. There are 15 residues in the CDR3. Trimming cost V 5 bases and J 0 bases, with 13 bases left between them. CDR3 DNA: TGTGCCAGCAGCCCCCCGCAGGCCATGAACACTGAAGCTTTCTTT. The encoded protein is CASSPPQAMNTEAFF.

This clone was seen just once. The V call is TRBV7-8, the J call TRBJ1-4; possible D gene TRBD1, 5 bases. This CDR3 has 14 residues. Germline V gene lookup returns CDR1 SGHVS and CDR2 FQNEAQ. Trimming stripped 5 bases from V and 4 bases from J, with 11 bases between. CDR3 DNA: TGTGCCAGCAGCACCCGGGGGGGTAATGAAAAACTGTTTTTT. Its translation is CASSTRGGNEKLFF.

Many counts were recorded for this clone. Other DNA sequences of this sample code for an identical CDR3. The CDR3 DNA is TGTGCCAGCAGCGTAGGGCAGGCCGGAGAGACCCAGTACTTC. This gives the protein CASSVGQAGETQYF. This rearrangement joins TRBV9 to TRBJ2-5; D remains ambiguous. CDR1 SGDLS and CDR2 YYNGEE come from the germline V gene. CDR3 length: 14 residues. Trimming removed 0 bases at V and 4 bases at J, with 10 bases between.

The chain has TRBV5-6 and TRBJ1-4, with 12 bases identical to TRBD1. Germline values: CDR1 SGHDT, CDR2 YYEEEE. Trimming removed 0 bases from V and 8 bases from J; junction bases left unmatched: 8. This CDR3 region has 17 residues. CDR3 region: CASSLARGTGGEEKLFF. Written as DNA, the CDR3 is TGTGCCAGCAGCTTGGCTCGTGGGACAGGGGGCGAAGAAAAACTGTTTTTT. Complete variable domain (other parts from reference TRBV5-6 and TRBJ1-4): DAGVTQSPTHLIKTRGQQVTLRCSPKSGHDTVSWYQQALGQGPQFIFQYYEEEERQRGNFPDRFSGHQFPNYSSELNVNALLLGDSALYLCASSLARGTGGEEKLFFGSGTQLSVL.

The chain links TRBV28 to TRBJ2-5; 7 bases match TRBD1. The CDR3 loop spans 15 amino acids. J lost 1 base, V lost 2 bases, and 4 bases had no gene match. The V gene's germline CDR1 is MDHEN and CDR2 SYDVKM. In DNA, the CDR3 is TGTGCCAGCAGTTTAGAAGGGACAGCCCAAGAGACCCAGTACTTC. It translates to CASSLEGTAQETQYF. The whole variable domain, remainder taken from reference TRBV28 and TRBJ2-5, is DVKVTQSSRYLVKRTGEKVFLECVQDMDHENMFWYRQDPGLGLRLIYFSYDVKMKEKGDIPEGYSVSREKKERFSLILESASTNQTSMYLCASSLEGTAQETQYFGPGTRLLVL.

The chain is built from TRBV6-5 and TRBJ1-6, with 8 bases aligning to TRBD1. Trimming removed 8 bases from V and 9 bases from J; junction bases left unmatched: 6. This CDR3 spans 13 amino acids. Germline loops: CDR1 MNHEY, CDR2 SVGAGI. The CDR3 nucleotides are TGTGCCAGCTCGGACAGGGCACTTTCACCCCTCCACTTT. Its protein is CASSDRALSPLHF.

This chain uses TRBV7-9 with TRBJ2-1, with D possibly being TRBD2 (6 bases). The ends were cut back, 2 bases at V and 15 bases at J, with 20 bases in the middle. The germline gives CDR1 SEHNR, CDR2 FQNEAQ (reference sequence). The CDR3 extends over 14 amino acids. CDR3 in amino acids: CASSLPSEPTLVFF. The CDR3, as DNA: TGTGCCAGCAGCTTACCTAGCGAGCCGACCTTAGTGTTCTTC.

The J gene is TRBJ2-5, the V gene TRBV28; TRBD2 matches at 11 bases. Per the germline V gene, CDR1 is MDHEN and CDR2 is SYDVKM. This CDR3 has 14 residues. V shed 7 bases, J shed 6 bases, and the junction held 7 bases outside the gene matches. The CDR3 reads CASNLAGGEKTQYF. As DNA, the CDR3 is TGTGCCAGCAACCTAGCGGGGGGCGAAAAGACCCAGTACTTC.

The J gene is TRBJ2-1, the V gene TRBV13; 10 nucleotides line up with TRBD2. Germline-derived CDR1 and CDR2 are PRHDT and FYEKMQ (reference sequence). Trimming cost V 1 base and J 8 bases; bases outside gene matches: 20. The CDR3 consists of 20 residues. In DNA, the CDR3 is TGTGCCAGCAGCTTAGTCGAGGGGGGTCTGCGGGCTAGCGGGAGTGATGAGCAGTTCTTC. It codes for CASSLVEGGLRASGSDEQFF.

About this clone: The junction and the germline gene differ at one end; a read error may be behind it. The CDR3 nucleotides are TGTGCTAGCAGCTTAGCCCCCACGCCCACTATAGCGGGGAAGAACACCGGGGAGCTGTTTTTT. Its translation is CASSLAPTPTIAGKNTGELFF. This chain links TRBV7-7 with TRBJ2-2; 8 bases fit TRBD2. The CDR3 is 21 amino acids. In germline, CDR1 is SSHAT, CDR2 FNYEAQ (reference sequence).